This T cell receptor beta chain is from a study of type 1 regulatory T cells. Broader study findings: Type 1 regulatory T cells had a more restricted TCR repertoire than non-type 1 regulatory T cells.

The V end lost 10 bases, the J end lost 3 bases, and 18 bases lay between the germline ends. The CDR3 has 15 residues. From germline, CDR1 is ENHRY and CDR2 SYGVKD. Regarding this clonotype: Its specificity is not known.

TCRdb re-derived calls from the reads in MiXCR, one entry per CDR3 protein. The repertoire holds roughly 65,000 distinct CDR3 sequences, with around 49% as singletons. The source material was cultured non-Tr1 T cells, either the whole culture or a sorted T cell fraction (not recorded which). The chain joins TRBV10-3 to TRBJ2-2; D may correspond to TRBD1 or TRBD2 (5 bases each). The TCR was taken from a human donor in good health. CDR3 in amino acids: CATATGTGDTGELFF. The CDR3 DNA sequence: TGTGCCACGGCGACCGGGACCGGAGACACCGGGGAGCTGTTTTTT.